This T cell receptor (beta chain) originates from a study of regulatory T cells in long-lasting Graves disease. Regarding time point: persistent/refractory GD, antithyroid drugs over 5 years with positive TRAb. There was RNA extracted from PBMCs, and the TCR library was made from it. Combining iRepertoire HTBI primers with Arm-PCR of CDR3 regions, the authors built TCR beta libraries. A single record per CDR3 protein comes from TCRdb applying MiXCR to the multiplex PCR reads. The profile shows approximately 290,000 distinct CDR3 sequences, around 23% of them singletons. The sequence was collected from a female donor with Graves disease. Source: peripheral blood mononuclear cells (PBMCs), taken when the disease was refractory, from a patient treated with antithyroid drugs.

The CDR3 DNA follows: TGCAGCGTTGAAAAAGGGGCCTATGGCTACACCTTC. Residues: CSVEKGAYGYTF. The rearrangement joins TRBV29-1 to TRBJ1-2; weak D call: TRBD1 (5 bases). CDR1 SQVTM and CDR2 ANQGSEA come from the germline V gene. The CDR3 loop spans 12 amino acids. Trimming took off 2 bases at V and 4 bases at J, with 8 bases between the two ends. Drawing the rest from reference TRBV29-1 and TRBJ1-2, the complete variable domain is SAVISQKPSRDICQRGTSLTIQCQVDSQVTMMFWYRQQPGQSLTLIATANQGSEATYESGFVIDKFPISRPNLTFSTLTVSNMSPEDSSIYLCSVEKGAYGYTFGSGTRLTVV.